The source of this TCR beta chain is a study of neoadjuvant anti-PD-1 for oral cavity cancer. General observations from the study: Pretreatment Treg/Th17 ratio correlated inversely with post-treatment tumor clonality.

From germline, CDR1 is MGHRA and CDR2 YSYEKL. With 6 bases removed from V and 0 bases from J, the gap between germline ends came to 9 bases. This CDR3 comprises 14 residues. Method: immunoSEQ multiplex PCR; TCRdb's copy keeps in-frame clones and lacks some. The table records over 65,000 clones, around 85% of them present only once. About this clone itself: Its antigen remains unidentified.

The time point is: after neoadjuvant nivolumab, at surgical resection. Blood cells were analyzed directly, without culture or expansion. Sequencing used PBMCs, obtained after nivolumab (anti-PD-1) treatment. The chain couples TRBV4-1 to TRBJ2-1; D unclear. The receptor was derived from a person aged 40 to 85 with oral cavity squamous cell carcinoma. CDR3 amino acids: CASRSASSYNEQFF. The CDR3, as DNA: TGCGCCAGCAGGTCGGCCAGCTCCTACAATGAGCAGTTCTTC.